This TCR beta chain was sequenced for a study of T cell repertoires in cytomegalovirus infection. Study overall: Public TCR beta signatures were indicative of both CMV infection and a matching HLA type.

TCRdb re-called the reads through MiXCR, storing one row per CDR3 protein. The sample records approximately 240,000 distinct CDR3 sequences, over 9% being singletons. General study findings and limits: Totalled public TCR beta family frequency picked out people who carried CMV plus the relevant HLA. Ex vivo, HLA-C-restricted CMV-specific TCR beta clonotypes prevailed over the rest of the response.

This clonotype was counted many times. Its target is not known. The junction does not match germline at one end; this may be a read error. The CDR3 runs to 12 residues. Per the germline V gene, CDR1 is SGHTA and CDR2 is FQGNSA. This TCR derives from a human donor in good health (CMV status not recorded). Some clones in this sample may be carry-over from other donors' samples. The rearrangement links TRBV7-2 to TRBJ2-7, with D possibly being TRBD1 or TRBD2 (5 bases each). Sequencing was done on a sample of PBMCs. The CDR3 nucleotides are TGTGCCAGCAGCTTAGGTCCGGGACCTGGCCTCTTC. Translated, it gives CASSLGPGPGLF.